These 15 T cell receptor beta chains originate from one sample sequenced in a study of cytotoxic CD8 clonotypes in ibrutinib-treated CLL. Repertoires were generated with immunoSEQ multiplex PCR, while TCRdb's copy carries only in-frame clones and drops some. The table has 140,000 to 150,000 clones, roughly 76% seen once. The starting material was PBMCs, obtained after 24 months of ibrutinib treatment. These receptors were taken from a human donor with chronic lymphocytic leukemia.

This clone showed up just once. The chain carries TRBV29-1 and TRBJ1-6, with 7 positions matching TRBD1. This CDR3 spans 14 amino acids. The germline gives CDR1 SQVTM, CDR2 ANQGSEA. V lost 6 bases and J lost 10; bases outside the gene matches: 12. The CDR3 nucleotides are TGCAGCGTCGAGGGGGCGGGCCCAGGGTCACCCCTCCACTTT. It codes for CSVEGAGPGSPLHF. Combining the CDR3 with reference TRBV29-1 and TRBJ1-6 gives the whole variable domain SAVISQKPSRDICQRGTSLTIQCQVDSQVTMMFWYRQQPGQSLTLIATANQGSEATYESGFVIDKFPISRPNLTFSTLTVSNMSPEDSSIYLCSVEGAGPGSPLHFGNGTRLTVT.

This chain joins TRBV5-1 and TRBJ2-3, with 8 bases matching TRBD1. This CDR3 is built from 15 residues. The trim removed 0 bases at V and 3 bases at J, leaving 3 bases unmatched. Germline V gene lookup returns CDR1 SGHRS and CDR2 YFSETQ. The CDR3 DNA is TGCGCCAGCAGCTTGGGGGGACAGGAGACAGATACGCAGTATTTT. The encoded protein is CASSLGGQETDTQYF. The full variable domain, completed using reference TRBV5-1 and TRBJ2-3, is KAGVTQTPRYLIKTRGQQVTLSCSPISGHRSVSWYQQTPGQGLQFLFEYFSETQRNKGNFPGRFSGRQFSNSRSEMNVSTLELGDSALYLCASSLGGQETDTQYFGPGTRLTVL.

The chain employs TRBV18 and TRBJ2-5; possibly TRBD1 for D (5 bases). There are 14 residues in the CDR3. Germline V gene data show CDR1 as KGHSH and CDR2 as LQKENI. Trimming cost V 6 bases and J 4 bases, with 15 bases left between them. In DNA, the CDR3 is TGTGCCAGCTCGGGGCAGGATGGGGCAGAGACCCAGTACTTC. Encoded protein: CASSGQDGAETQYF.

The rearrangement links TRBV4-2 to TRBJ1-1; D ambiguous. Germline values: CDR1 LGHNA, CDR2 YNFKEQ. Trimming took 0 bases from V and 12 from J, leaving 17 bases between them. CDR3 length: 14 residues. CDR3 loop: CASSQDVGGRETFF. In DNA form, the CDR3 reads TGTGCCAGCAGCCAAGATGTGGGCGGAAGGGAAACTTTCTTT.

Concerning this clone: Other nucleotide sequences in the sample specify the same CDR3. CDR3 protein: CASSPGGGNTEAFF. As DNA, the CDR3 is TGTGCCAGCTCCCCGGGCGGGGGGAACACTGAAGCTTTCTTT. The chain carries TRBV27 and TRBJ1-1; tentative D call: TRBD1 (5 bases). The CDR3 covers 14 residues. Trimming shortened V by 8 bases and J by 1 base, and 14 bases separated the two germline ends. Germline loops: CDR1 MNHEY, CDR2 SMNVEV (reference sequence).

J is TRBJ1-1 and V is TRBV2; D is unresolved. This CDR3 has 11 residues. V was trimmed by 8 bases and J by 1 base, leaving 5 bases between them. In germline, CDR1 is SNHLY, CDR2 FYNNEI. The chain's CDR3 is CASVGNTEAFF. As DNA, the CDR3 is TGTGCCAGCGTGGGGAACACTGAAGCTTTCTTT.

The chain has TRBV7-3 and TRBJ1-1; D unresolved. Per the germline V gene, CDR1 is SGHTA and CDR2 is FQGTGA. The CDR3 has 13 residues. The germline V and J ends were trimmed by 5 bases and 4 bases, with 11 bases remaining between them. CDR3 DNA sequence: TGTGCCAGCAGCCCAAGTTTGGGCACTGAAGCTTTCTTT. The encoded protein is CASSPSLGTEAFF.

The chain links TRBV9 to TRBJ2-2; perhaps TRBD1 as D (6 bases). Per the germline V gene, CDR1 is SGDLS and CDR2 is YYNGEE. Trimming pared 0 bases from V and 6 bases from J, leaving 9 bases between. The CDR3 is made up of 14 amino acids. DNA for the CDR3: TGTGCCAGCAGCGTAGGGCAGGGGTCCGGGGAGCTGTTTTTT. Encoded protein: CASSVGQGSGELFF.

The CDR3: CASSVSPTGGQPQHF. CDR3 coding DNA: TGTGCCAGCAGCGTAAGCCCCACTGGGGGGCAGCCCCAGCATTTT. The chain joins TRBV9 to TRBJ1-5; D might be TRBD1 (5 bases). V was clipped by 1 base and J by 7 bases, with 15 bases between them. This CDR3 is 15 amino acids long. Germline lookup yields CDR1 SGDLS and CDR2 YYNGEE.

V is TRBV27 and J is TRBJ1-1; D is undetermined. Trimming removed 7 bases from V and 3 bases from J, with 6 bases in between. This CDR3 spans 11 amino acids. Per the germline V gene, CDR1 is MNHEY and CDR2 is SMNVEV (reference sequence). CDR3 loop: CASTGYTEAFF. The CDR3 DNA reads as TGTGCCAGCACCGGGTACACTGAAGCTTTCTTT.

The V gene is TRBV2, the J gene TRBJ2-3; possible D gene TRBD2, 6 bases. In germline, CDR1 is SNHLY, CDR2 FYNNEI. The CDR3 extends over 13 amino acids. Trimming stripped 6 bases from V and 6 bases from J, with 13 bases between. Here the CDR3 DNA reads TGTGCCAGCAGCGCGGGCGCGGGGGATACGCAGTATTTT. Encoded protein: CASSAGAGDTQYF.

The rearrangement joins TRBV6-5 to TRBJ2-4; D is uncertain. In germline, CDR1 is MNHEY, CDR2 SVGAGI. Trimming pared 2 bases from V and 14 bases from J, leaving 10 bases between. The length of the CDR3 is 11 residues. The CDR3 loop is CASSYRLGKYF. CDR3 nucleotide sequence: TGTGCCAGCAGTTACAGGCTAGGGAAGTACTTC.

The gene calls are TRBV18 and TRBJ2-7; D perhaps matches TRBD1 (6 bases). CDR1 is KGHSH, CDR2 LQKENI, per germline. V lost 6 bases, J lost 2 bases, and 11 bases lay in between. The CDR3 runs 13 residues. The CDR3 coding sequence is TGTGCCAGCTCTCGGGACACCACCTACGAGCAGTACTTC. Residues: CASSRDTTYEQYF.

This clone has just a few counts. The chain joins TRBV9 to TRBJ2-7; weak D call: TRBD1 (6 bases). V was cut by 0 bases and J by 0 bases, with 10 bases left in between. CDR1 SGDLS and CDR2 YYNGEE come from the germline V gene. CDR3 length: 15 residues. The DNA for the CDR3 is TGTGCCAGCAGCGTAGGGGACATCCCCTCCTACGAGCAGTACTTC. It specifies CASSVGDIPSYEQYF.

V usage is TRBV5-6 and J usage is TRBJ1-1; tentative D call: TRBD1 (5 bases). This CDR3 spans 14 amino acids. V was cut by 4 bases and J by 5 bases, with 15 bases left in between. Looked up from germline, CDR1 is SGHDT and CDR2 is YYEEEE. The CDR3 DNA sequence: TGTGCCAGCAGCGGGACCCTAGCGGGGACTGAAGCTTTCTTT. Amino acids: CASSGTLAGTEAFF.